The entry below describes one T cell receptor beta chain. Its antigen has not been determined. Per-base quality was not reported, and no clone a single base away is much larger than it. This sample stems from a study of blood T cell repertoires in COVID-19 (dated by TCRdb to 2020 to 2021). With respect to the entire study: Samples covering the acute and convalescent phases of COVID-19 were provided by collaborators in the United States, Italy and Spain. HLA class I and class II types, where available, came from metadata supplied by the sample provider rather than from assay-based typing. The prospective study material was composed of cDNA or gDNA derived from T cells, B-cell-depleted T cells, or PBMCs. The repertoires were released in a freely available public database meant as a resource for research on the immune response to SARS-CoV-2. The sample metadata nearly always contained a de-identified subject ID, COVID-19 status, age in years and sex. Subjects who had been exposed to COVID-19, were actively infected with it, or had recovered from it provided the deeply sampled blood TCRbeta repertoires that made up the dataset. The samples were drawn from the first 160 participants of the ongoing ImmuneRACE study and from more than 1,000 subjects provided by 6 global collaborators.

TCRbeta CDR3 regions were amplified from genomic DNA by means of the immunoSEQ Assay, a bias-controlled multiplex PCR. The original pipeline was this. The number of nucleated cells in each sample was estimated from the amplification of reference gene primers within the assay. To quantify the absolute abundance of each unique TCRbeta CDR3 rearrangement, sequence reads were collapsed and filtered. For each sample, productive Simpson clonality was calculated by taking the square root of Simpson's diversity index across productive rearrangements. The immuneACCESS repertoire file appears here via TCRdb, limited to in-frame rearrangements. These files lack a portion of the clones; in checked studies, under half of the deficit traces to unresolved V genes, and the cause of the others is not known. The V and J calls and clone size are taken from that table; D and trimming were inferred from the DNA. For this sample there are over 70,000 clones; 65% to 80% appear just once. Roughly 50% of the sample is in the top ten clones.

V is reduced by 2 bases and J by 2 bases, leaving a spacing of 19 bases between them. The CDR3 runs 18 amino acids, cysteine and phenylalanine included. Kept here is only the CDR3 DNA, which spans 54 bases and is read in frame from base 1. In the germline V gene, CDR1 corresponds to MNHEY and CDR2 to SVGEGT. Each collaborating institution followed its own protocols to collect whole blood in K2EDTA tubes. For TCRbeta analysis, collaborator samples were shipped as frozen whole blood, as isolated PBMCs, or as DNA extracted from either sample type. Findings and caveats that apply to the study as a whole: How much clinical and demographic metadata was included differed by source and by participant, and the metadata was provided uncurated.

Recombination connected TRBV6-2 or TRBV6-3 to TRBJ2-1; the D gene identity is not certain. The TCR originated in a human donor in a cohort sampled during active COVID-19. Material for sequencing was peripheral blood. The CDR3 here reads CASSYPPSDPATYNEQFF. The sequenced DNA: TGTGCCAGCAGTTACCCCCCTAGTGACCCAGCAACCTACAATGAGCAGTTCTTC.